A selection of T cell receptor beta chains follows, all from one sample in a study of blood T cell repertoires in COVID-19. The method was immunoSEQ multiplex PCR; TCRdb's version includes in-frame clones alone and lacks a portion of them. In the table there are approximately 250,000 clones, 83% of which are singletons. Sequences were obtained from peripheral blood. The receptors derive from a human donor in a cohort sampled during active COVID-19. The CDR3 runs from the conserved cysteine through the conserved F or W. D genes are given only for firm matches. Only some rows state a clone size, as once, few, many or a class for expanded clones.

J: TRBJ1-4
D: -
size: -
V: TRBV4-1
CDR3: CASSQGDRLLNEKLFF
DNA: TGCGCCAGCAGCCAAGGAGACAGGTTACTTAATGAAAAACTGTTTTTT

J: TRBJ2-2
D: TRBD1
size: once
V: TRBV11-2
CDR3: CASSHTGGRTGELFF
DNA: TGTGCCAGCAGCCATACAGGGGGAAGAACCGGGGAGCTGTTTTTT

J: TRBJ1-4
D: -
size: -
V: TRBV7-9
CDR3: CASNLIGRGEKLFF
DNA: TGTGCCAGCAACCTAATAGGACGGGGTGAAAAACTGTTTTTT

J: TRBJ2-5
D: -
size: -
V: TRBV6-5
CDR3: CASSRGPNRETQYF
DNA: TGTGCCAGCAGTCGAGGCCCGAATCGGGAGACCCAGTACTTC

J: TRBJ2-3
D: TRBD2
size: -
V: TRBV7-3
CDR3: CASSLGLAGGPDTQYF
DNA: TGTGCCAGCAGCTTAGGGTTAGCGGGGGGGCCAGATACGCAGTATTTT

J: TRBJ1-5
D: -
size: -
V: TRBV19
CDR3: CASSTETAYSNQPQHF
DNA: TGTGCCAGTAGTACTGAGACAGCATATAGCAATCAGCCCCAGCATTTT

J: TRBJ2-7
D: TRBD1
size: -
V: TRBV5-1
CDR3: CASSFGTGGYEQYF
DNA: TGCGCCAGCAGCTTCGGGACAGGGGGCTACGAGCAGTACTTC

J: TRBJ2-7
D: -
size: -
V: TRBV29-1
CDR3: CSVGPGDGYEQYF
DNA: TGCAGCGTTGGTCCAGGGGACGGATACGAGCAGTACTTC

J: TRBJ2-1
D: -
size: -
V: TRBV14
CDR3: CASSQIGDNEQFF
DNA: TGTGCCAGCAGCCAAATTGGAGACAATGAGCAGTTCTTC

J: TRBJ2-1
D: -
size: -
V: TRBV9
CDR3: CASSKSGSHEQFF
DNA: TGTGCCAGCAGCAAGTCAGGGTCTCATGAGCAGTTCTTC

J: TRBJ1-1
D: -
size: -
V: TRBV6-5
CDR3: CASSYSAGNKNTEAFF
DNA: TGTGCCAGCAGTTACTCCGCAGGCAACAAGAACACTGAAGCTTTCTTT

J: TRBJ2-5
D: -
size: -
V: TRBV7-8
CDR3: CASSLVSGVWETQYF
DNA: TGTGCCAGCAGCTTAGTGTCGGGGGTTTGGGAGACCCAGTACTTC

J: TRBJ2-1
D: TRBD1
size: -
V: TRBV7-9
CDR3: CASSSPKTDRTYNEQFF
DNA: TGTGCCAGCAGCTCCCCCAAGACGGACAGGACCTACAATGAGCAGTTCTTC

J: TRBJ2-7
D: TRBD2
size: -
V: TRBV5-1
CDR3: CASSLDSGRPEQYF
DNA: TGCGCCAGCAGCTTGGATAGCGGGAGACCCGAGCAGTACTTC

J: TRBJ1-4
D: -
size: -
V: TRBV19
CDR3: CASSQGSNEKLFF
DNA: TGTGCCAGTAGCCAGGGGTCTAATGAAAAACTGTTTTTT

J: TRBJ2-7
D: TRBD2
size: -
V: TRBV7-9
CDR3: CASSQTSVSDEQYF
DNA: TGTGCCAGCAGCCAGACTAGCGTTTCGGACGAGCAGTACTTC

J: TRBJ2-7
D: TRBD1
size: -
V: TRBV5-5
CDR3: CASSSPGQISYEQYF
DNA: TGTGCCAGCAGCTCACCGGGACAGATATCCTACGAGCAGTACTTC

J: TRBJ2-3
D: -
size: -
V: TRBV7-9
CDR3: CASSPNGDTQYF
DNA: TGTGCCAGCAGCCCCAACGGGGATACGCAGTATTTT

J: TRBJ1-5
D: TRBD1
size: -
V: TRBV19
CDR3: CASSIGQGANQPQHF
DNA: TGTGCCAGTAGTATAGGACAGGGGGCAAACCAGCCCCAGCATTTT

J: TRBJ2-1
D: TRBD2
size: -
V: TRBV13
CDR3: CASSFLTSGSGPFF
DNA: TGTGCCAGCAGCTTTTTGACTAGCGGGAGCGGTCCGTTCTTC

J: TRBJ2-1
D: -
size: few
V: TRBV7-6
CDR3: CASSLDQGRALNEQFF
DNA: TGTGCCAGCAGCTTAGATCAGGGTAGGGCCTTGAATGAGCAGTTCTTC

J: TRBJ2-2
D: -
size: -
V: TRBV12-3/TRBV12-4
CDR3: CASTQLAVGELFF
DNA: TGTGCCAGCACCCAATTAGCGGTCGGGGAGCTGTTTTTT

J: TRBJ2-2
D: TRBD1
size: few
V: TRBV19
CDR3: CASSIGTGNTGELFF
DNA: TGTGCCAGTAGTATTGGGACAGGGAACACCGGGGAGCTGTTTTTT

J: TRBJ2-1
D: TRBD1
size: -
V: TRBV6-4
CDR3: CASSDSVQGGRHIYNEQFF
DNA: TGTGCCAGCAGTGACTCTGTCCAAGGGGGCCGACATATTTACAATGAGCAGTTCTTC

J: TRBJ2-1
D: TRBD1
size: few
V: TRBV6-4
CDR3: CASSVEGQGWNEQFF
DNA: TGTGCCAGCAGTGTAGAGGGACAGGGGTGGAATGAGCAGTTCTTC

J: TRBJ2-3
D: -
size: once
V: TRBV6-5
CDR3: CASIGDTDTQYF
DNA: TGTGCCAGCATAGGGGATACAGATACGCAGTATTTT

J: TRBJ1-5
D: -
size: once
V: TRBV21-1
CDR3: CASSHTGGVRQPQHF
DNA: TGTGCCAGCAGCCATACAGGGGGCGTTCGGCAGCCCCAGCATTTT

J: TRBJ2-3
D: TRBD2
size: -
V: TRBV19
CDR3: CASSNLQAGYSTDTQYF
DNA: TGTGCCAGTAGTAACCTTCAAGCGGGGTATAGCACAGATACGCAGTATTTT

J: TRBJ2-2
D: -
size: -
V: TRBV4-2
CDR3: CASSQYEGTGELFF
DNA: TGTGCCAGCAGCCAATATGAGGGCACCGGGGAGCTGTTTTTT

J: TRBJ1-1
D: TRBD1
size: -
V: TRBV6-4
CDR3: CASSPGQQNTEAFF
DNA: TGTGCCAGCAGTCCGGGACAGCAGAACACTGAAGCTTTCTTT

J: TRBJ2-7
D: -
size: -
V: TRBV14
CDR3: CASSSSRWQGNSLSYEQYF
DNA: TGTGCCAGCAGCTCGTCGCGGTGGCAGGGCAATTCCCTATCCTACGAGCAGTACTTC

J: TRBJ1-5
D: -
size: -
V: TRBV5-1
CDR3: CASSLGTDRYQPQHF
DNA: TGCGCCAGCAGCTTGGGTACGGACAGATATCAGCCCCAGCATTTT

J: TRBJ1-1
D: -
size: -
V: TRBV6-5
CDR3: CASSFEGVEAFF
DNA: TGTGCCAGCAGTTTCGAGGGGGTTGAAGCTTTCTTT

J: TRBJ1-1
D: -
size: -
V: TRBV3-1/TRBV3-2
CDR3: CASSLGQYTEAFF
DNA: TGTGCCAGCAGCCTAGGACAGTACACTGAAGCTTTCTTT

J: TRBJ2-1
D: -
size: -
V: TRBV19
CDR3: CASSMGGSYNEQFF
DNA: TGTGCCAGTAGTATGGGGGGCTCCTACAATGAGCAGTTCTTC

J: TRBJ1-5
D: -
size: -
V: TRBV15
CDR3: CATSRALGGSSQPQHF
DNA: TGTGCCACCAGCAGGGCCTTAGGGGGTTCGTCTCAGCCCCAGCATTTT

J: TRBJ2-1
D: -
size: -
V: TRBV28
CDR3: CASSLSVGPYNEQFF
DNA: TGTGCCAGCAGTTTATCTGTGGGGCCATACAATGAGCAGTTCTTC

J: TRBJ1-5
D: -
size: -
V: TRBV12-3/TRBV12-4
CDR3: CASKRQNQPQHF
DNA: TGTGCCAGCAAAAGACAGAATCAGCCCCAGCATTTT

J: TRBJ1-2
D: TRBD1
size: -
V: TRBV9
CDR3: CASSPVGPTDRGRRNGYTF
DNA: TGTGCCAGCAGCCCAGTAGGCCCCACGGACAGGGGGCGCAGGAATGGCTACACCTTC

J: TRBJ1-1
D: -
size: -
V: TRBV30
CDR3: CAWRESDAFF
DNA: TGTGCCTGGAGAGAGTCCGATGCTTTCTTT

J: TRBJ1-5
D: -
size: -
V: TRBV6-5
CDR3: CASSPNAGFDQPQHF
DNA: TGTGCCAGCAGTCCCAACGCGGGGTTTGATCAGCCCCAGCATTTT

J: TRBJ2-1
D: TRBD1
size: -
V: TRBV19
CDR3: CASSTPTGGALNEQFF
DNA: TGTGCCAGTAGTACCCCGACAGGGGGCGCGCTAAATGAGCAGTTCTTC

J: TRBJ2-7
D: -
size: -
V: TRBV7-2
CDR3: CASSASQGYGEQYF
DNA: TGTGCCAGCAGCGCCTCACAGGGATATGGCGAGCAGTACTTC

J: TRBJ1-2
D: TRBD1
size: -
V: TRBV11-1
CDR3: CASSTTQGHNYGYTF
DNA: TGTGCCAGCAGCACCACACAGGGGCATAACTATGGCTACACCTTC

J: TRBJ2-5
D: -
size: -
V: TRBV2
CDR3: CASSPNRQETQYF
DNA: TGTGCCAGCAGCCCAAACAGGCAAGAGACCCAGTACTTC

J: TRBJ1-1
D: TRBD1
size: -
V: TRBV7-2
CDR3: CASSLAPGQGRGDAFF
DNA: TGTGCCAGCAGCTTAGCACCGGGACAGGGGAGAGGCGATGCTTTCTTT

J: TRBJ1-6
D: TRBD1
size: once
V: TRBV6-4
CDR3: CASSTQRQGGSPLHF
DNA: TGTGCCAGCAGTACCCAACGACAGGGTGGTTCACCCCTCCACTTT

J: TRBJ1-5
D: -
size: -
V: TRBV7-7
CDR3: CASSLEADRFNQPQHF
DNA: TGTGCTAGCAGCTTAGAGGCAGACAGATTCAATCAGCCCCAGCATTTT

J: TRBJ2-5
D: -
size: -
V: TRBV4-1
CDR3: CASSQWGGQETQYF
DNA: TGCGCCAGCAGCCAATGGGGCGGACAAGAGACCCAGTACTTC

J: TRBJ2-4
D: -
size: -
V: TRBV12-3/TRBV12-4
CDR3: CASSLAAKNIQYF
DNA: TGTGCCAGCAGCCTGGCCGCCAAAAACATTCAGTACTTC

J: TRBJ2-3
D: TRBD2
size: -
V: TRBV3-1/TRBV3-2
CDR3: CASSPYGGGPADTQYF
DNA: TGTGCCAGCAGCCCTTATGGGGGGGGTCCAGCGGATACGCAGTATTTT

J: TRBJ2-7
D: TRBD2
size: once
V: TRBV11-2
CDR3: CASSSTRLAGGQYEQYF
DNA: TGTGCCAGCAGCTCAACTCGACTAGCGGGGGGACAGTACGAGCAGTACTTC

J: TRBJ1-2
D: -
size: -
V: TRBV6-5
CDR3: CASISPGGFFGYTF
DNA: TGTGCCAGCATTTCTCCGGGGGGATTTTTTGGCTACACCTTC

J: TRBJ2-1
D: -
size: -
V: TRBV10-3
CDR3: CAISESLRGSYNEQFF
DNA: TGTGCCATCAGTGAGTCGCTAAGGGGCTCCTACAATGAGCAGTTCTTC

J: TRBJ1-1
D: -
size: -
V: TRBV14
CDR3: CASSLNREVPEAFF
DNA: TGTGCCAGCAGCCTCAACAGGGAAGTGCCTGAAGCTTTCTTT